This T cell receptor (beta chain) emerged from a study of cytomegalovirus exposure and HLA in healthy donors (dated by TCRdb to about 2017). With respect to the entire study: According to an earlier analysis of several hundred of the donors, about 179 million T cells yielded some 120 million unique TCR beta sequences and about 300 Gb of sequence data. Approximately 300 gigabases of sequencing data and 70 million to 100 million unique TCR sequences were included in an early release covering about 620 HLA-typed donors. Of the 350 to 450 genotyped donors, about 80% fell in the genetic ancestry cluster associated with self-reported Caucasian donors. The aim of the study was to test whether cataloging public T cell receptors could identify signatures of past pathogen exposure. The T cell repertoires of 666 subjects were profiled by immunosequencing and related to cytomegalovirus serostatus. A separate validation cohort of over 95 different subjects was used in addition to the roughly 640-subject first cohort. To predict cytomegalovirus infection status, the study brought together high-throughput TCR immunosequencing, statistical association of individual TCRs with disease status, and machine learning. In a later analysis, previously published TCR beta repertoires from hundreds of donors were re-analyzed and high-resolution HLA genotyping was added so that TCR occurrence patterns could be studied. Rather than using new phenotypic data, the later analysis identified candidate immune exposures from TCR beta sequences and from how often those sequences occurred across donors. In an earlier analysis of several hundred of the donors, high-throughput TCR beta sequencing was used to judge whether each TCR beta V gene segment behaved as functional or pseudogenic. Donor age, sex, ethnicity and CMV serostatus were compiled together with the repertoire data. A later genetic analysis took genome-wide SNP genotypes for about three fifths of the 666 donors and used that subset as a discovery cohort. All discovery cohort repertoires had been generated on a single sequencing platform. Class I and class II HLA loci were covered by the typing at four-digit resolution. The number of donors typed differed by locus, with about 629-630 for A, B, C, DRB1 and DQB1, around 520 for DQA1, 600 to 610 for DPA1, and 472 for DPB1. About five DR-DQ haplotypes were handled as single units for association and clustering because linkage in the cohort was strong. Among roughly 400 genotyped donors of the cohort, an average of approximately 240,000 unique TCR beta nucleotide sequences was sequenced per donor, of which about 19% were non-productive. The paper's findings and limits, for the study overall: A cluster of highly shared sequence variants was judged likely to be a technical artifact of the sequencing pipeline. In a later analysis, about 16,000 TCR beta sequences were associated with specific HLA alleles at a false discovery rate of 0.05. Across donors, most TCR sequences were observed very rarely, whereas some public TCRs were present in many individuals. Several of the top co-occurrence clusters appeared to be linked to parvovirus B19, influenza, CMV and Epstein-Barr virus, according to a later analysis. In a later analysis, TCR association rates were found to vary across HLA loci, with the most associated TCRs seen for DRB1 alleles and the fewest for HLA-C alleles. In both the original and validation cohorts, the classifier was reported to diagnose cytomegalovirus status with high specificity and sensitivity. The authors suggested that the approach could potentially be generalized to other disease states and immunological phenotypes. In a later genetic analysis, fewer N-insertions in productive TCRs were reported among donors in an Asian-associated ancestry cluster than the approximately 630-donor mean. V-gene and J-gene trimming of TCR beta chains was associated with a missense DCLRE1C variant in a later genetic analysis, and the association was replicated in an independent cohort. A later analysis found that HLA-associated TCR beta chains were more clonally expanded and had lower generation probabilities than equally common non-associated chains. HLA typing was unavailable for some donors at each locus, so association tests used only the typed subset. In a later analysis, most CMV-associated TCR beta chains were found to appear HLA-restricted, with HLA associations seemingly driven largely by CMV exposure. Linkage disequilibrium might explain the correlated functional status among segregating V segments, but an unknown experimental factor could not be ruled out. Because the 87-base-pair reads could not distinguish some IMGT-functional V segments, including TRBV6-2 and TRBV6-3, those segments were excluded. A further reported finding was that TCR beta sequences accurately predicted the HLA-A and HLA-B alleles for most subjects in the first cohort. Assigning TCR associations to individual alleles was difficult when HLA alleles, especially DR and DQ, strongly co-occurred. This cohort had only TCR beta chains sequenced, and the lack of alpha or paired-chain data limited which features could be detected. The study listed 164 TCR beta chains as associated with cytomegalovirus. A few of the identified cytomegalovirus-associated TCR beta chains were confirmed in vitro to be specific for cytomegalovirus antigens. The earlier analysis of 587 of the donors excluded approximately 17 rarely observed V segments, including chromosome 9 orphons, because counts were too low. For the cohort, immune exposure information was limited to CMV serostatus. Sequencing depth was assumed to be roughly uniform across donors in the presence/absence analyses, though that assumption may not hold. In an earlier analysis of 587 of the donors, most TCR beta V segments appeared in productive rearrangements about 87% or about 30% of the time, broadly matching IMGT annotations.

To prepare the library, the immunoSEQ multiplex PCR assay was applied. The multiplex PCR relied on a mix of 60 forward primers for TCR Vbeta segments and 13 reverse primers for TCR Jbeta segments. Amplification of the CDR3 region of rearranged TCR beta genes was performed with a multiplex PCR assay on genomic DNA. The Illumina HiSeq System was used to sequence the amplified TCR beta libraries as 87-base-pair reads. The original methods were these. A later analysis counted about 76 million unique TCR beta chains across the 550 to 700 repertoires, and 10 million to 11 million of these chains were shared by at least two donors. To remove PCR and sequencing errors, raw reads were error-corrected and collapsed into unique sequences using a nearest-neighbor algorithm that merged closely related sequences. V, D and J gene segments were assigned by aligning CDR3 sequences to IMGT reference sequences. Each retained sequence needed at least a six-nucleotide match to both a V gene segment and a J gene segment. A rearrangement was called productive if the CDR3 had no stop codons and remained in frame with V and J, and every other rearrangement was called non-productive. CDR3 was defined by IMGT convention, running from the second conserved V-encoded cysteine to the conserved J-encoded phenylalanine. In an earlier analysis of just under 600 of the donors, sequences lacking an unambiguous match to a single V gene segment were excluded. An earlier analysis of a few hundred of the donors called V segments functional above 56.7% productive rearrangements and segregating when the between-donor standard deviation exceeded 5%. A statistical classification framework was built to diagnose cytomegalovirus status from the catalog of TCR beta chain sequences. In a later analysis, V and J genes were assigned by comparing TCR nucleotide sequences against IMGT/GENE-DB human TR gene sequences. Using the TCRdist pipeline, a later analysis assigned CDR3 sequences along with most-parsimonious VDJ recombination scenarios. In a later analysis, every TCR beta chain was defined by the combination of its CDR3 amino acid sequence and its V-gene family, and reads without a unique V-gene family were dropped. As a way to deal with suspected cross-contamination and a sequencing artifact, a later analysis dropped nearly 600 nucleotide sequences that were highly shared and had low generation probability. In a later analysis, a clonal expansion index for each public chain was calculated from normalized within-repertoire ranks of inferred template counts. A later analysis computed generation probabilities with a VDJ recombination model fitted to out-of-frame rearrangements, and checked the results against IGoR. Hypergeometric tests were used in a later analysis to score TCR-TCR, TCR-HLA and TCR-CMV co-occurrence, with a repertoire-size bias correction applied to the TCR pairs. To estimate false discovery rates, a later analysis permuted the HLA or CMV assignments 20 times. In a later analysis, co-occurring TCRs were grouped with DBSCAN, and TCRdist sequence similarity was added when clustering was performed within HLA-allele-positive subsets. Repertoires with fewer than 30,000 or more than 120,000 public chains, plus five repertoires with anomalous nucleotide sharing, were excluded from co-occurrence clustering. This immuneACCESS table, as held by TCRdb, lists in-frame sequences with V and J called but not all clones. Of the missing ones, under half trace to an unresolved V gene in checked studies; the others have no known cause. V and J calls plus clone size are reproduced from that table; the DNA served to infer D and trimming. The table for this sample lists roughly 250,000 clones; roughly 80% of them were counted only once. The ten largest clones represent roughly 0.31% of the sample.

In total, roughly 670 healthy bone marrow donors made up the cohort. All cohort members were sampled while nominally healthy, although unrecorded immune exposures were likely present. The donor tested CMV seronegative, placing the donor among the roughly 400 seronegative members of the cohort. Every donor gave a peripheral blood sample, and the peripheral blood mononuclear cells from that sample were used for TCR beta sequencing. Genomic DNA was extracted from the blood cell samples with the Qiagen DNeasy Blood Extraction Kit. As to this clone: This receptor's antigen is unknown. One base away there is no much larger clone; base qualities are not given.

The CDR3 runs 13 residues from the cysteine to the phenylalanine. Only the CDR3 DNA is retained, 39 bases long and in frame from the first base. Trimming takes 7 bases off V and 8 bases off J; junction bases not matched to a gene: 6. The germline V gene supplies CDR1 MDHEN and CDR2 SYDVKM. The material sequenced was PBMCs. This clonotype was obtained from a girl under 10 years old in good health and CMV-seronegative. The sequence is built from TRBV28 and TRBJ1-4; the central 8 bases match TRBD1. The CDR3 region: CASTGWDREKLFF. The nucleotide sequence reads TGTGCCAGCACAGGATGGGACAGGGAAAAACTGTTTTTT.